What follows is one T cell receptor beta chain and its context. In the original analysis: Amplification from reference gene primers served as the basis for estimated nucleated cell counts. Sequencing was performed with immunoSEQ multiplex PCR; in TCRdb, only in-frame clones are kept and a portion is missing. The V and J calls and clone size are taken from that table; D and trimming were inferred from the DNA. The sample has some 460,000 clones; approximately 90% are singletons. This CDR3 is built from 13 residues. Germline-derived CDR1 and CDR2 are SNHLY and FYNNEI. V lost 9 bases and J lost 4; bases outside the gene matches: 7. The data were obtained in a study of blood T cell repertoires in COVID-19. Study details: Samples of COVID-19 (acute and convalescent) were obtained from the United States, Italy and Spain. From T cells, B-cell-depleted T cells, or PBMCs came the material, which was cDNA or gDNA.

This rearrangement joins TRBV2 to TRBJ2-3; 7 bases are a match to TRBD2. The sequencing input was peripheral blood. The origin of this receptor is a woman aged 30 to 39 with acute or convalescent COVID-19. The CDR3 loop is CARAGPAADTQYF. CDR3 DNA sequence: TGTGCCAGAGCGGGGCCAGCGGCAGATACGCAGTATTTT.